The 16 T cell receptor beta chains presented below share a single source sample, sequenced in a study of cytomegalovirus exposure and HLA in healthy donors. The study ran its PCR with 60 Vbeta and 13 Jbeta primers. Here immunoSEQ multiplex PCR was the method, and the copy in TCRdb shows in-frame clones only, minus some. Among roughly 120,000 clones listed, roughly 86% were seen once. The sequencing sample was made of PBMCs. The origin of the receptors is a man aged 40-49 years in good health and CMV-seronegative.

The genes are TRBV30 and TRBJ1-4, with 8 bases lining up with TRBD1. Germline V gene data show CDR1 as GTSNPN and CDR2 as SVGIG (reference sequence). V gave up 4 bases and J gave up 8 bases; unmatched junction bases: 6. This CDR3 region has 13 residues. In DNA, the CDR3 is TGTGCCTGGAATGGACAGGGAAGAGAAAAACTGTTTTTT. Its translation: CAWNGQGREKLFF.

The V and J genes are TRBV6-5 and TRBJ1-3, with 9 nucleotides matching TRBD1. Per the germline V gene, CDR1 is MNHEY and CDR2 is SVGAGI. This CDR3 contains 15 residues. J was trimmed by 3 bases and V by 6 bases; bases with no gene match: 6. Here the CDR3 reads CASSPTGGIGNTIYF. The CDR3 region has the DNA TGTGCCAGCAGCCCAACAGGGGGCATTGGAAACACCATATATTTT.

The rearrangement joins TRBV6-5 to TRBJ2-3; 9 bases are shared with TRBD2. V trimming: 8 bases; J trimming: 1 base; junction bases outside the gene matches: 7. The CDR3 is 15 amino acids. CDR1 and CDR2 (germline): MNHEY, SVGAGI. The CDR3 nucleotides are TGTGCCAGCGCTAGCGGGGCCTTGGGCACAGATACGCAGTATTTT. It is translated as CASASGALGTDTQYF.

The chain's CDR3 is CASSFPWQGGRQPQHF. CDR3 bases: TGTGCCAGCAGTTTCCCTTGGCAGGGAGGTCGGCAGCCCCAGCATTTT. V and J are TRBV28 and TRBJ1-5, with a possible D match to TRBD1 (5 bases). The CDR3 totals 16 residues. Trimming left V 3 bases short and J 7 bases short, with 19 bases between. CDR1 is MDHEN and CDR2 is SYDVKM in the germline V gene.

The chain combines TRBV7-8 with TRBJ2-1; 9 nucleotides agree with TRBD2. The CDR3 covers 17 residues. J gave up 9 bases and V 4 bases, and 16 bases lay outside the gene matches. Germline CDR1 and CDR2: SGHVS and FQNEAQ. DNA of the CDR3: TGTGCCAGCAGCTCCTGGGGTGTCGGACTAGCGAGCGGTGAGCAGTTCTTC. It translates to CASSSWGVGLASGEQFF.

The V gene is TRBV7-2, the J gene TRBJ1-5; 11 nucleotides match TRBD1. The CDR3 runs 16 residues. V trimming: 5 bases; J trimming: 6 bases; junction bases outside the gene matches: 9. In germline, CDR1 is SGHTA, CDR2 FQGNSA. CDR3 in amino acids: CASSQGDRGIRQPQHF. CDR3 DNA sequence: TGTGCCAGCAGCCAAGGGGACAGGGGGATTCGTCAGCCCCAGCATTTT.

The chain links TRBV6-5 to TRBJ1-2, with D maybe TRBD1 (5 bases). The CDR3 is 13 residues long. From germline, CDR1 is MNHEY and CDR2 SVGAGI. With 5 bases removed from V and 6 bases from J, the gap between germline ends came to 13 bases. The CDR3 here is CASSRGRGDGYTF. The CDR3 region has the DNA TGTGCCAGCAGTCGAGGGAGGGGAGATGGCTACACCTTC.

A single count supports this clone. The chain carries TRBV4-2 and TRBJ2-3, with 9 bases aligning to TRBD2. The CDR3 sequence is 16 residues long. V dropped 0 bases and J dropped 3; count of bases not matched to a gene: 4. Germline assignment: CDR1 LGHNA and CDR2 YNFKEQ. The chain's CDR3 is CASSQEGGLATDTQYF. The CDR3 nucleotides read TGTGCCAGCAGCCAAGAGGGGGGACTAGCAACAGATACGCAGTATTTT.

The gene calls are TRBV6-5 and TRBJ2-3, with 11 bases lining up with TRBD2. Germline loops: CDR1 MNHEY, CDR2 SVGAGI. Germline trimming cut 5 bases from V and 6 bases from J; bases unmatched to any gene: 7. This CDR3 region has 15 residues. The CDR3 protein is CASSPLAGGWDTQYF. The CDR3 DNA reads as TGTGCCAGCAGTCCTCTAGCGGGGGGTTGGGATACGCAGTATTTT.

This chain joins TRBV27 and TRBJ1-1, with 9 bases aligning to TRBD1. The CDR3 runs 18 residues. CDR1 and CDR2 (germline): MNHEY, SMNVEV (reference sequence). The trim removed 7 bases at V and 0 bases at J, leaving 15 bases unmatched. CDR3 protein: CASTNIRGTGWVNTEAFF. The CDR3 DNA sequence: TGTGCCAGCACTAACATCCGGGGGACAGGGTGGGTGAACACTGAAGCTTTCTTT.

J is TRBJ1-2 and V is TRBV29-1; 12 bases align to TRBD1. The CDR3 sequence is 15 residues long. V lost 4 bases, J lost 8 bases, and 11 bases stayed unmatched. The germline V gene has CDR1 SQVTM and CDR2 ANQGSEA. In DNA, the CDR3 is TGCAGCGTTGCCGTAAGGGACAGGGGGCAGGGAGGCTACACCTTC. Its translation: CSVAVRDRGQGGYTF.

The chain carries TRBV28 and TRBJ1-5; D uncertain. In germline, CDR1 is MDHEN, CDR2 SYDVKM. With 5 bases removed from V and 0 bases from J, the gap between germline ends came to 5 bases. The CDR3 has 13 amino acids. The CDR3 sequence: CASSRYSNQPQHF. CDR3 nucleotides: TGTGCCAGCAGTCGTTATAGCAATCAGCCCCAGCATTTT.

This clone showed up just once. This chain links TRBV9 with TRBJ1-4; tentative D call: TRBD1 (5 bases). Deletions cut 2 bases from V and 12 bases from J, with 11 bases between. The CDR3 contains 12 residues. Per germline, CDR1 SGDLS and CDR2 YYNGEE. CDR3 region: CASSVQGKELFF. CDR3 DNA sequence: TGTGCCAGCAGCGTCCAGGGAAAGGAACTGTTTTTT.

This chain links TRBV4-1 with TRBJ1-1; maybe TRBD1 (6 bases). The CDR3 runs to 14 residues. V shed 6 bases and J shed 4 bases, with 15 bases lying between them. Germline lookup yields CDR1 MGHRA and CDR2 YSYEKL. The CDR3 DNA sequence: TGCGCCAGCAGAAACAGGGTTGCGGCCACTGAAGCTTTCTTT. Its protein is CASRNRVAATEAFF.

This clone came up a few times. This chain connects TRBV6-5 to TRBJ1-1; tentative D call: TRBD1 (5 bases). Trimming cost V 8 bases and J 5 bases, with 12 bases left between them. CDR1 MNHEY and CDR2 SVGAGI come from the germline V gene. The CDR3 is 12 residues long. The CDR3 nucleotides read TGTGCCAGCTACCAGGGAAAAACTGAAGCTTTCTTT. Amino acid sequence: CASYQGKTEAFF.

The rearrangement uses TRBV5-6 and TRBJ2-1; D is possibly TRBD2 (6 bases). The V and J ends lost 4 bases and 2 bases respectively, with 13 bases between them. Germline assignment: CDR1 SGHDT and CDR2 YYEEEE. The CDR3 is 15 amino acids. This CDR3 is CASSRGAGPYNEQFF. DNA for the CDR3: TGTGCCAGCAGCCGAGGCGCGGGACCCTACAATGAGCAGTTCTTC. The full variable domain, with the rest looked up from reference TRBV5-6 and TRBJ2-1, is DAGVTQSPTHLIKTRGQQVTLRCSPKSGHDTVSWYQQALGQGPQFIFQYYEEEERQRGNFPDRFSGHQFPNYSSELNVNALLLGDSALYLCASSRGAGPYNEQFFGPGTRLTVL.